This T cell receptor (beta chain) was profiled in a study of shared clonotypes between healthy human individuals. The CDR3 runs to 16 residues. J was trimmed by 2 bases and V by 2 bases; bases with no gene match: 4. Germline CDR1 is MNHEY and CDR2 is SMNVEV (reference sequence). TCRdb's table, derived via immunoSEQ multiplex PCR, lists solely in-frame clones and lacks some. Of about 2.1 million clones listed, 85% to 95% are singletons. CD45RO-negative, CCR7-positively selected cells formed the naive CD8 fraction, excluding terminally differentiated effector memory CD45RA+ cells. The origin of this receptor is a man younger than 30 in good health. Some clones in this sample may be carry-over from other donors' samples. The specimen was naive CD8+ T cells from PBMCs. The chain couples TRBV27 to TRBJ2-1; TRBD2 aligns across 9 bases. The CDR3: CASSLGLAGTYNEQFF. In DNA form, the CDR3 reads TGTGCCAGCAGTTTAGGGCTAGCGGGGACCTACAATGAGCAGTTCTTC.